One sample yielded the 8 T cell receptor beta chains listed below, sequenced in a study of control samples from healthy donors and cancer patients. This table comes from immunoSEQ multiplex PCR, and its TCRdb copy is limited to in-frame clones, with some not included. Of roughly 400,000 clones listed, more than 80% are singletons. The sequenced sample was PBMCs. These receptors all come from a man in his forties with head and neck cancer.

This clone appeared once. The chain joins TRBV11-3 to TRBJ2-3; 7 nucleotides agree with TRBD1. The CDR3 sequence is 16 residues long. The V and J ends lost 5 bases and 1 base, in that order; junction bases with no gene match: 9. CDR1 is SGHNT and CDR2 is YENEEA in the germline V gene. CDR3 bases: TGTGCCAGCAGCGCCCGGACAGGAAGCGGCACAGATACGCAGTATTTT. Translated: CASSARTGSGTDTQYF.

CDR3 in amino acids: CSVSQGLTGELFF. The CDR3, as DNA: TGCAGCGTGTCTCAGGGTCTGACCGGGGAGCTGTTTTTT. V is TRBV29-1 and J is TRBJ2-2, with D possibly TRBD1 on 5 matching bases. CDR1 is SQVTM, CDR2 ANQGSEA, per germline. There are 13 residues in the CDR3. The V end lost 6 bases, the J end lost 5 bases, and 13 bases lay between the germline ends.

A single count supports this clone. V is TRBV5-6 and J is TRBJ2-1; the match to TRBD2 covers 13 bases. Per the germline V gene, CDR1 is SGHDT and CDR2 is YYEEEE. The CDR3 runs 16 residues. The V and J ends lost 3 bases and 3 bases, in that order; junction bases with no gene match: 3. The CDR3 region is CASSSWTSGSYNEQFF. The CDR3 bases are TGTGCCAGCAGCTCCTGGACTAGCGGGAGCTACAATGAGCAGTTCTTC.

J is TRBJ1-1 and V is TRBV12-3 or TRBV12-4; D call uncertain. The ends were cut back, 5 bases at V and 8 bases at J, with 15 bases in the middle. This CDR3 has 13 amino acids. The CDR3 DNA reads as TGTGCCAGCAGTGGCCCGGTCTCAGACGAAGCTTTCTTT. Its protein is CASSGPVSDEAFF.

The chain joins TRBV7-2 to TRBJ2-3, with D unclear. The CDR3 runs to 12 residues. The germline V and J ends were trimmed by 2 bases and 4 bases, with 4 bases remaining between them. Per the germline V gene, CDR1 is SGHTA and CDR2 is FQGNSA. The CDR3 region has the DNA TGTGCCAGCAGCTTATTCGCAGATACGCAGTATTTT. This translates into CASSLFADTQYF.

CDR3 nucleotides: TGTGCCAGCAGCCAGCGGATGAGCTCCTATAATTCACCCCTCCACTTT. Translated, it gives CASSQRMSSYNSPLHF. The V gene is TRBV3-1 (or the pseudogene TRBV3-2), the J gene TRBJ1-6; D ambiguous. Trimming pared 3 bases from V and 0 bases from J, leaving 9 bases between. The CDR3 extends over 16 amino acids. Germline CDR1 reads LGHDT; CDR2 reads YNNKEL (reference sequence).

V gene TRBV15 combines with J gene TRBJ1-1; TRBD1 agrees at 7 bases. Germline lookup yields CDR1 LNHNV and CDR2 YYDKDF (reference sequence). There are 14 residues in the CDR3. V lost 3 bases to trimming and J lost 11 bases; unmatched junction nucleotides: 12. The CDR3 loop reads CATSRRGGASSAFF. The CDR3 region has the DNA TGTGCCACCAGCAGGAGAGGGGGCGCGAGTAGCGCTTTCTTT.

This clone was observed once. This CDR3 is CASSPGQNYGYTF. CDR3 DNA sequence: TGTGCCAGCTCACCGGGACAGAACTATGGCTACACCTTC. This chain uses TRBV18 with TRBJ1-2; TRBD1 agrees at 7 bases. Looked up from germline, CDR1 is KGHSH and CDR2 is LQKENI. V lost 3 bases and J lost 2; bases outside the gene matches: 0. The CDR3 runs 13 residues.